The 19 T cell receptor beta chains listed next were all sequenced from one sample in a study of T cell responses to AZD1222 COVID-19 vaccine (dated by TCRdb to the early 2020s). The method was the immunoSEQ multiplex PCR assay. In TCRdb, the immuneACCESS table is reduced to in-frame sequences with V and J assigned. These tables do not hold every clone; where another copy was compared, an unresolved V gene accounts for under half, and the others remain unexplained. Counted in this sample were about 140,000 clones; about 90% of them appeared once. 1.5% to 2% of the sample goes to the ten largest clones. The time point tag for this specimen amounts to: about 28 days (+/-7) after the second vaccine dose. Sequencing was performed on peripheral blood, taken 28 days after the second AZD1222 dose. Source of these receptors: an adult who received the AZD1222 COVID-19 vaccine.

The rearrangement joins TRBV18 to TRBJ1-6; D is perhaps TRBD1 (5 bases). The CDR3 extends over 15 amino acids. V was cut by 5 bases and J by 9 bases, with 17 bases left in between. The germline CDR1 and CDR2 sequences are KGHSH and LQKENI. CDR3 bases: TGTGCCAGCTCATCCGCCGGGACGGAGTTTTCACCCCTCCACTTT. It yields the protein CASSSAGTEFSPLHF.

This clone was observed a single time. The chain links TRBV5-1 to TRBJ2-1, with TRBD2 matching 7 bases. CDR1 is SGHRS and CDR2 is YFSETQ in the germline V gene. This CDR3 is built from 15 residues. J lost 3 bases, V lost 0 bases, and 3 bases had no gene match. The CDR3 sequence: CASSLDSSGYNEQFF. As DNA, the CDR3 is TGCGCCAGCAGCTTGGATTCTAGCGGCTACAATGAGCAGTTCTTC.

The genes are TRBV28 and TRBJ2-2; D might be TRBD1 (6 bases). The germline V and J ends were trimmed by 7 bases and 4 bases, with 16 bases remaining between them. CDR3 length: 15 amino acids. Looked up from germline, CDR1 is MDHEN and CDR2 is SYDVKM. In DNA, the CDR3 is TGTGCCAGCATGGTGCAGGGGATAAGCACCGGGGAGCTGTTTTTT. Its protein is CASMVQGISTGELFF.

The chain links TRBV10-3 to TRBJ1-2, with TRBD1 matching over 7 bases. The CDR3 consists of 16 residues. Trimming at V came to 2 bases and at J to 2 bases, leaving 8 bases not matched to a gene. The germline gives CDR1 ENHRY, CDR2 SYGVKD. CDR3 in amino acids: CAISEPLTGTNYGYTF. CDR3 coding DNA: TGTGCCATCAGTGAGCCATTGACAGGGACGAACTATGGCTACACCTTC.

This chain connects TRBV6-2 or TRBV6-3 to TRBJ2-1; TRBD2 matches 12 bases. The V gene's germline CDR1 is MNHEY and CDR2 SVGEGT. V gave up 0 bases and J gave up 9 bases; unmatched junction bases: 9. This CDR3 has 17 residues. CDR3 nucleotide sequence: TGTGCCAGCAGTTACTCGACTAGCGGGAGTGCTCGAGGTGAGCAGTTCTTC. Residues: CASSYSTSGSARGEQFF.

This sequence joins TRBV28 and TRBJ2-5; D is tentatively TRBD1 or TRBD2 (5 bases each). Germline assignment: CDR1 MDHEN and CDR2 SYDVKM. V was cut by 6 bases and J by 4 bases, with 12 bases left in between. The CDR3 runs to 13 residues. CDR3 region: CASRAEGRETQYF. In DNA, the CDR3 is TGTGCCAGCAGAGCCGAGGGACGAGAGACCCAGTACTTC. The full variable domain, in which reference TRBV28 and TRBJ2-5 provide the parts outside the CDR3, is DVKVTQSSRYLVKRTGEKVFLECVQDMDHENMFWYRQDPGLGLRLIYFSYDVKMKEKGDIPEGYSVSREKKERFSLILESASTNQTSMYLCASRAEGRETQYFGPGTRLLVL.

In DNA, the CDR3 is TGTGCCAGCAGTCCGACTAGCGGGCAAGAGACCCAGTACTTC. Its translation: CASSPTSGQETQYF. V gene TRBV9 combines with J gene TRBJ2-5; TRBD2 agrees at 10 bases. The CDR3 has 14 amino acids. J lost 2 bases, V lost 5 bases, and 3 bases had no gene match. The germline V gene has CDR1 SGDLS and CDR2 YYNGEE.

The V call is TRBV29-1, the J call TRBJ2-2; perhaps TRBD1 as D (6 bases). This CDR3 is built from 11 residues. The germline CDR1 and CDR2 sequences are SQVTM and ANQGSEA. The V gene lost 7 bases and the J gene lost 7 bases, with 10 bases spanning the gap. The CDR3 loop reads CSGRGVGELFF. The DNA of the CDR3 is TGCAGCGGCAGGGGTGTCGGGGAGCTGTTTTTT.

This sequence joins TRBV5-8 and TRBJ2-7; 9 bases are a match to TRBD1. This CDR3 has 15 amino acids. J lost 4 bases, V lost 3 bases, and 8 bases had no gene match. Germline V gene lookup returns CDR1 SGHTS and CDR2 YDEGEE. The CDR3, as DNA: TGTGCCAGCAGCTCCTCGGGACAGGGAACGTACGAGCAGTACTTC. It translates to CASSSSGQGTYEQYF.

This sequence joins TRBV30 and TRBJ1-1; no reliable D call. The CDR3 spans 12 residues. Germline lookup yields CDR1 GTSNPN and CDR2 SVGIG (reference sequence). Trimming took off 4 bases at V and 12 bases at J, with 18 bases between the two ends. CDR3 residues: CAWTSGGPTTFF. CDR3 in DNA: TGTGCCTGGACCTCAGGCGGGCCCACTACTTTCTTT.

This sequence joins TRBV6-1 and TRBJ2-3, with 9 bases lining up with TRBD1. The J segment lost 4 bases and the V segment lost 1 base, leaving 0 bases of the junction unmatched. The germline V gene has CDR1 MNHNS and CDR2 SASEGT. The CDR3 consists of 14 residues. The CDR3 here is CASSEGQGADTQYF. The DNA of the CDR3 is TGTGCCAGCAGTGAAGGACAGGGGGCAGATACGCAGTATTTT.

The CDR3 bases are TGTGCCATCAGTGAGGACCCCGGATACAATGAGCAGTTCTTC. This gives the protein CAISEDPGYNEQFF. The J gene is TRBJ2-1, the V gene TRBV10-3; D unclear. Trimming took 2 bases from V and 4 from J, leaving 9 bases between them. Per germline, CDR1 ENHRY and CDR2 SYGVKD. CDR3 length equals 14 residues.

The V call is TRBV5-1, the J call TRBJ2-3; D not resolved. The CDR3 is 14 residues long. Looked up from germline, CDR1 is SGHRS and CDR2 is YFSETQ. Deletions cut 1 base from V and 1 base from J, with 7 bases between. The CDR3: CASSLSRGTDTQYF. The CDR3 DNA reads as TGCGCCAGCAGCTTGTCAAGGGGCACAGATACGCAGTATTTT.

The rearrangement uses TRBV7-9 and TRBJ2-1; 10 bases map to TRBD2. CDR1 and CDR2 from the germline V gene are SEHNR and FQNEAQ (reference sequence). The CDR3 is 15 amino acids. The J segment lost 8 bases and the V segment lost 1 base, leaving 5 bases of the junction unmatched. CDR3 region: CASSLGSGRIDEQFF. The CDR3 DNA follows: TGTGCCAGCAGCTTAGGTAGCGGGAGGATTGATGAGCAGTTCTTC.

V is TRBV2 and J is TRBJ2-3; 7 bases fit TRBD1. Germline trimming cut 7 bases from V and 2 bases from J; bases unmatched to any gene: 12. This CDR3 is built from 16 residues. Germline CDR1 reads SNHLY; CDR2 reads FYNNEI. The DNA for the CDR3 is TGTGCCAGCATAAGGGTGACAGGGAATCCCACAGATACGCAGTATTTT. Protein: CASIRVTGNPTDTQYF.

The CDR3 is CASSLGGGIGAQYF. The CDR3 DNA reads as TGTGCCAGCAGTTTAGGCGGGGGGATAGGGGCCCAGTACTTC. The chain carries TRBV28 and TRBJ2-5, with 8 bases fitting TRBD2. The CDR3 has 14 amino acids. V lost 2 bases and J lost 9; bases outside the gene matches: 8. The germline CDR1 and CDR2 sequences are MDHEN and SYDVKM.

V gene TRBV5-6 combines with J gene TRBJ1-2, with TRBD1 matching 7 bases. The CDR3 runs 14 residues. Trimming at V came to 0 bases and at J to 3 bases, leaving 2 bases not matched to a gene. Per the germline V gene, CDR1 is SGHDT and CDR2 is YYEEEE. CDR3 amino acids: CASSLEGADYGYTF. DNA of the CDR3: TGTGCCAGCAGCTTGGAGGGGGCGGACTATGGCTACACCTTC.

The rearrangement links TRBV5-4 to TRBJ2-1; D is uncertain. V shed 4 bases and J shed 3 bases, with 11 bases lying between them. The V gene's germline CDR1 is SGHNT and CDR2 YYREEE (reference sequence). This CDR3 is built from 14 residues. DNA for the CDR3: TGTGCCAGCAGCCCTGAACTACACTACAATGAGCAGTTCTTC. Residues: CASSPELHYNEQFF. Based on the CDR3 plus reference TRBV5-4 and TRBJ2-1, the full variable domain is ETGVTQSPTHLIKTRGQQVTLRCSSQSGHNTVSWYQQALGQGPQFIFQYYREEENGRGNFPPRFSGLQFPNYSSELNVNALELDDSALYLCASSPELHYNEQFFGPGTRLTVL.

The rearrangement uses TRBV28 and TRBJ2-1; the match to TRBD1 covers 7 bases. Trimming took 5 bases from V and 4 from J; bases not matched to a gene: 8. There are 15 residues in the CDR3. The germline gives CDR1 MDHEN, CDR2 SYDVKM. In DNA form, the CDR3 reads TGTGCCAGCAGTCCGCCGACAGGGAGATACAATGAGCAGTTCTTC. Translation gives CASSPPTGRYNEQFF.